This TCR beta chain was sequenced in a study of blood T cell repertoires in COVID-19. Study-level background: COVID-19 samples collected from the United States, Italy and Spain covered acute and convalescent phases.

In the source study's methods: Reference gene primer amplification gave estimated nucleated cell counts. TCRdb keeps only in-frame clones here, not all; method: immunoSEQ multiplex PCR. V and J calls and clone size are given by that table; D and trimming were obtained from the DNA. The top ten clones hold around 8.3% of a sample with roughly 160,000 clones, around 85% of them seen once. This CDR3 spans 16 amino acids. Trimming pared 1 base from V and 3 bases from J, leaving 12 bases between. Germline CDR1 KGHSH, CDR2 LQKENI. The source of this sequence is a man aged 55 to 70 with acute or convalescent COVID-19. Sequences were obtained from peripheral blood. The rearrangement uses TRBV18 and TRBJ2-2, with a tentative D call TRBD2 (5 bases). CDR3: CASSPLRGPDTGELFF. CDR3 coding DNA: TGTGCCAGCTCACCACTACGAGGGCCCGACACCGGGGAGCTGTTTTTT.